The text below deals with one T cell receptor (beta chain). The target antigen is unknown. This entry belongs to a study of cytomegalovirus exposure and HLA in healthy donors. Looking at the study overall: Both the 120 validation repertoires and the roughly 620 first-cohort repertoires used the same platform, as reported by a later analysis. Study results and limitations: The study listed some 160 cytomegalovirus-associated TCR beta chains.

It was the roughly 120-subject validation cohort, separate from the roughly 700-subject first cohort, to which the donors belonged. Only in-frame clones appear in the TCRdb table, and some are missing; sequencing was by immunoSEQ multiplex PCR. Among 100,000 or so clones listed, about 83% were seen once. CDR3 length equals 16 residues. V was clipped by 3 bases and J by 1 base; unmatched bases: 4. Germline assignment: CDR1 SGHVS and CDR2 FQNEAQ. This sequence was found in a woman between 25 and 40 years old in good health and CMV-seronegative. The source material was PBMCs. The V call is TRBV7-8, the J call TRBJ2-1; the match to TRBD2 covers 9 bases. The CDR3, as DNA: TGTGCCAGCAGCTTCGGGCGGGGGGGTTCCTACAATGAGCAGTTCTTC. Amino acid sequence: CASSFGRGGSYNEQFF.